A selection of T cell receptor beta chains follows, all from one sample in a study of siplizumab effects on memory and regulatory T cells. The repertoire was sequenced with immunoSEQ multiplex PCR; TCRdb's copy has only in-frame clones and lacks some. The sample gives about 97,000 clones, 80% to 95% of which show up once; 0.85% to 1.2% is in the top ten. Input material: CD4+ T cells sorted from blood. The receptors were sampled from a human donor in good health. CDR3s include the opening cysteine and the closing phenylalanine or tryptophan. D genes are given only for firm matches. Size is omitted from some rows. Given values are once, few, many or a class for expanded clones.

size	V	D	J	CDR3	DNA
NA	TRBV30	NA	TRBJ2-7	CAWKASYEQYF	TGTGCCTGGAAAGCCTCCTACGAGCAGTACTTC
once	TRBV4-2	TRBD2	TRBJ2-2	CASSQETSGGDANTGELFF	TGTGCCAGCAGCCAAGAGACTAGCGGGGGGGACGCGAACACCGGGGAGCTGTTTTTT
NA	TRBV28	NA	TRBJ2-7	CASRVFGGQSLHEQYF	TGTGCCAGCAGGGTCTTCGGCGGGCAGTCGTTACACGAGCAGTACTTC
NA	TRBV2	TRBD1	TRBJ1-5	CASRPGQGRRNQPQHF	TGTGCCAGCAGACCGGGACAGGGGAGACGCAATCAGCCCCAGCATTTT
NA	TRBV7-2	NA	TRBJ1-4	CASSSRGAPIATNEKLFF	TGTGCCAGCAGCTCGCGTGGGGCACCTATTGCAACTAATGAAAAACTGTTTTTT
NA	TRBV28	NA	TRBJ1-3	CASSAHVENTIYF	TGTGCCAGCAGTGCCCATGTCGAAAACACCATATATTTT
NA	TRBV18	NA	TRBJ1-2	CASSPPAASYGYTF	TGTGCCAGCTCACCACCGGCGGCTAGCTATGGCTACACCTTC
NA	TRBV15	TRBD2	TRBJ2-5	CATSRKGTSGRRETQYF	TGTGCCACCAGCAGAAAAGGGACTAGCGGGAGGAGGGAGACCCAGTACTTC
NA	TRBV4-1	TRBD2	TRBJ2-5	CASSQLGLALETQYF	TGCGCCAGCAGCCAACTGGGACTAGCATTAGAGACCCAGTACTTC
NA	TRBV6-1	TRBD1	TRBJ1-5	CASSGETGTGGSLANQPQHF	TGTGCCAGCAGTGGGGAGACCGGGACAGGGGGCTCCTTAGCCAATCAGCCCCAGCATTTT
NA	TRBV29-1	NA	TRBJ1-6	CSVVDGAGNSPLHF	TGCAGCGTTGTTGATGGTGCAGGGAACTCACCCCTCCACTTT
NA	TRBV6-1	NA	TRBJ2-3	CASSEWMGRGDTQYF	TGTGCCAGCAGTGAATGGATGGGCCGGGGAGATACGCAGTATTTT
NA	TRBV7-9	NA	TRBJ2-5	CASSRDQGIKETQYF	TGTGCCAGCAGCCGGGACCAAGGAATAAAAGAGACCCAGTACTTC
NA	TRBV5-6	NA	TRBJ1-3	CASSDRHTGRLSGNTIYF	TGTGCCAGCAGCGACCGCCACACAGGGCGCCTCTCTGGAAACACCATATATTTT
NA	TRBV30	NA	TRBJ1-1	CAWRDRAARMNTEAFF	TGTGCCTGGAGAGATAGGGCAGCCCGAATGAACACTGAAGCTTTCTTT
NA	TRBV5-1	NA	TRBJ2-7	CASSFDRTYEQYF	TGCGCCAGCAGCTTCGACAGGACCTACGAGCAGTACTTC
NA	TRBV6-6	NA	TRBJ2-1	CASSYKENEQFF	TGTGCCAGCAGTTACAAGGAGAATGAGCAGTTCTTC
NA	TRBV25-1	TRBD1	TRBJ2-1	CASSPRGQGAGNEQFF	TGTGCCAGCAGTCCGAGGGGGCAGGGGGCTGGCAATGAGCAGTTCTTC
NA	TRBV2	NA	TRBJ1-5	CASSEAASNQPQHF	TGTGCCAGCAGTGAAGCCGCCAGTAACCAGCCCCAGCATTTT
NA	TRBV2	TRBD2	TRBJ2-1	CASSQSGKYNEQFF	TGTGCCAGCAGTCAAAGCGGGAAATACAATGAGCAGTTCTTC
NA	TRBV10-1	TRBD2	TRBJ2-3	CASSQLTSGRTDTQYF	TGCGCCAGCAGCCAATTGACTAGCGGGAGAACAGATACGCAGTATTTT
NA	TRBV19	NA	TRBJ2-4	CASSLTGSQAKNIQYF	TGTGCCAGTAGCCTTACAGGCTCCCAAGCCAAAAACATTCAGTACTTC
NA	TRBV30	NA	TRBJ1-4	CAWSVQGEKLFF	TGTGCCTGGAGTGTTCAAGGCGAAAAACTGTTTTTT
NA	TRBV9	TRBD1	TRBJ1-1	CASSARGGTGGMPNTEAFF	TGTGCCAGCAGCGCCCGGGGAGGGACAGGTGGAATGCCGAACACTGAAGCTTTCTTT
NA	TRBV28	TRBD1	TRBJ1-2	CASSITGTGGIYGYTF	TGTGCCAGCAGCATTACCGGGACAGGGGGCATCTATGGCTACACCTTC
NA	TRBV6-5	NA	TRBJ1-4	CASSYSGVGEKLFF	TGTGCCAGCAGTTACAGCGGGGTTGGAGAAAAACTGTTTTTT
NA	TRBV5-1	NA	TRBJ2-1	CASNLMSSYNEQFF	TGCGCCAGCAACCTCATGAGCTCCTACAATGAGCAGTTCTTC
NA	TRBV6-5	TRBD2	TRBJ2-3	CASSYSSGLAGDTQYF	TGTGCCAGCAGTTACTCGTCCGGACTAGCGGGAGATACGCAGTATTTT
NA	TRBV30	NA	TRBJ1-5	CAWSEAGGQPQHF	TGTGCCTGGAGTGAAGCGGGGGGTCAGCCCCAGCATTTT
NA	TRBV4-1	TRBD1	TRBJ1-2	CASSQDLRQGSNYGYTF	TGCGCCAGCAGCCAGGACCTTCGACAGGGATCTAACTATGGCTACACCTTC
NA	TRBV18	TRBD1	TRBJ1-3	CASSAGTGVGNTIYF	TGTGCCAGCTCAGCCGGGACAGGGGTTGGAAACACCATATATTTT
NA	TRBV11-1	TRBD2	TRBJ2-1	CASSLSGREVYNEQFF	TGTGCCAGCAGCTTGAGTGGGAGGGAAGTTTACAATGAGCAGTTCTTC
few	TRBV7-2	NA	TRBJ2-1	CASSLSYGAYNEQFF	TGTGCCAGCAGCTTATCTTATGGGGCCTACAATGAGCAGTTCTTC
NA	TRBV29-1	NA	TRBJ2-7	CSVSRDPYEQYF	TGCAGCGTTTCCAGGGACCCCTACGAGCAGTACTTC
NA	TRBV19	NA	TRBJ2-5	CASSIVETGGRETQYF	TGTGCCAGTAGTATAGTTGAGACAGGAGGGAGGGAGACCCAGTACTTC
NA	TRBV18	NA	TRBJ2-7	CASSANTYEQYF	TGTGCCAGCTCCGCGAACACTTACGAGCAGTACTTC
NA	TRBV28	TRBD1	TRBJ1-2	CASSFGQVNVGYTF	TGTGCCAGCAGTTTCGGACAGGTGAACGTGGGCTACACCTTC
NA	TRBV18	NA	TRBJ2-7	CASSPSSYEQYF	TGTGCCAGCTCCCCTTCCTCCTACGAGCAGTACTTC
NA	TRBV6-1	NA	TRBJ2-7	CASSEYRFYEQYF	TGTGCCAGCAGTGAATATAGGTTTTACGAGCAGTACTTC
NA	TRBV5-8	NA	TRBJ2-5	CASSKTGGVTGETQYF	TGTGCCAGCAGCAAGACAGGAGGGGTTACCGGAGAGACCCAGTACTTC
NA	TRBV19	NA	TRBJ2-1	CATRDRAGAGGTNEQFF	TGTGCCACGAGGGACAGGGCTGGCGCGGGAGGTACGAATGAGCAGTTCTTC
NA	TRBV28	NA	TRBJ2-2	CASSTPAGAGGELFF	TGTGCCAGCAGTACCCCGGCGGGGGCCGGCGGGGAGCTGTTTTTT
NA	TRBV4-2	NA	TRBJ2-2	CASRGRYTGELFF	TGTGCCAGCAGGGGGAGGTACACCGGGGAGCTGTTTTTT
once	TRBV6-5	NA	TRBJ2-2	CASSSGTPVRELFF	TGTGCCAGCAGTTCCGGGACTCCTGTCCGGGAGCTGTTTTTT
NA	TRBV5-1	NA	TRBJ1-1	CASSLGELLNTEAFF	TGCGCCAGCAGCTTGGGGGAGCTCCTGAACACTGAAGCTTTCTTT
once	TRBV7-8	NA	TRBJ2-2	CASSLITAGELFF	TGTGCCAGCAGCTTAATTACAGCCGGGGAGCTGTTTTTT
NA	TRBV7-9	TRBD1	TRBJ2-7	CASRYGTGGRDEQYF	TGTGCCAGCAGATACGGGACAGGGGGAAGGGACGAGCAGTACTTC
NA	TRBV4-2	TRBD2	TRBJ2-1	CASSQDPLAGRNEQFF	TGTGCCAGCAGCCAAGATCCGCTAGCGGGACGGAATGAGCAGTTCTTC
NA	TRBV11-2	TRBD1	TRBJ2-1	CASSSSLRDRGYYNEQFF	TGTGCCAGCAGCTCAAGCCTCCGGGACAGGGGGTACTACAATGAGCAGTTCTTC